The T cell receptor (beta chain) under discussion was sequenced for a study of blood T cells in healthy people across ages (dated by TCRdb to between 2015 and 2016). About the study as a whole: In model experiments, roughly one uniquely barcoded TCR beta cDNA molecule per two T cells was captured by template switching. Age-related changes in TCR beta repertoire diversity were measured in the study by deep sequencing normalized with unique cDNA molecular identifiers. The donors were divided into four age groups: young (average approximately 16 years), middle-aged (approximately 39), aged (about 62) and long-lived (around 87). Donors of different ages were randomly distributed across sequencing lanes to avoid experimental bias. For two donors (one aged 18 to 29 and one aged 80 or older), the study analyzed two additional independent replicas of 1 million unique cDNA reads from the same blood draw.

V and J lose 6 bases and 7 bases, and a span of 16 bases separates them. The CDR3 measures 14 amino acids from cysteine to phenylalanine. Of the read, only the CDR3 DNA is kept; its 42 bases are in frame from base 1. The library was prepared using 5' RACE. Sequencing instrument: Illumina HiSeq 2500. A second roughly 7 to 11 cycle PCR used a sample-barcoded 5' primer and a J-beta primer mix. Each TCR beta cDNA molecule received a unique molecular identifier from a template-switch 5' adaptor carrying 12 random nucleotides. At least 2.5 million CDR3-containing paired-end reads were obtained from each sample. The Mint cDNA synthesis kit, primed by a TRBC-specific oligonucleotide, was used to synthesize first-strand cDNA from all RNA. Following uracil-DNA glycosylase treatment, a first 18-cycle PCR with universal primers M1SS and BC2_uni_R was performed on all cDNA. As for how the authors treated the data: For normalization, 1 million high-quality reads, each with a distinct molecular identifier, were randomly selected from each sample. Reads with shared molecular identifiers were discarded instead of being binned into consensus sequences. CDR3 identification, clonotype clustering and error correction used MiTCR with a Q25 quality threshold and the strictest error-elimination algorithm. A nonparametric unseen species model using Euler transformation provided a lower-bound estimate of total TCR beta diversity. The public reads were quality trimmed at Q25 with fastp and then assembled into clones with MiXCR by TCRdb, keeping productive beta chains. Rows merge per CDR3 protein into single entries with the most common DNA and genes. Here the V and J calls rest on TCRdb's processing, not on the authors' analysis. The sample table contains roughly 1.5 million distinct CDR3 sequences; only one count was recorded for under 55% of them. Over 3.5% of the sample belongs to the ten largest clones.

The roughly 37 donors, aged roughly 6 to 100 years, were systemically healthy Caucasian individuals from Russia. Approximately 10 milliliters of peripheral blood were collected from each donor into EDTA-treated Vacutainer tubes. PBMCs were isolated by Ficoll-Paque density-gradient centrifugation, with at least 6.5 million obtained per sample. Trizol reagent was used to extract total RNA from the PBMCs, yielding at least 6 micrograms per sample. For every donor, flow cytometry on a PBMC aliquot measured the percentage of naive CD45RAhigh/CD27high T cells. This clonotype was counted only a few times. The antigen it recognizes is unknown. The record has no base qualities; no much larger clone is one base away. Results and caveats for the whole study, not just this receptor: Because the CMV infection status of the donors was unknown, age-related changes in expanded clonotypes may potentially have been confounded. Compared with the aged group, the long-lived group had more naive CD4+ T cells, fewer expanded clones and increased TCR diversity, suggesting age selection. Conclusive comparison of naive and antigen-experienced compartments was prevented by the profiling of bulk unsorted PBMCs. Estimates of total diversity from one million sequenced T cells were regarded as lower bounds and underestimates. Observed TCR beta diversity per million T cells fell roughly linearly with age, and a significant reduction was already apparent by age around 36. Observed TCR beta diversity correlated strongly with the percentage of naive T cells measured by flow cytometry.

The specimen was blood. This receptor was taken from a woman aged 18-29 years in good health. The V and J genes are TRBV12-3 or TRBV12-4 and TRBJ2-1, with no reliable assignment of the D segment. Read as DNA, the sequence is TGTGCCAGCAGCTCCCGACCTCGTTTGAATGAGCAGTTCTTC. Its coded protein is CASSSRPRLNEQFF.